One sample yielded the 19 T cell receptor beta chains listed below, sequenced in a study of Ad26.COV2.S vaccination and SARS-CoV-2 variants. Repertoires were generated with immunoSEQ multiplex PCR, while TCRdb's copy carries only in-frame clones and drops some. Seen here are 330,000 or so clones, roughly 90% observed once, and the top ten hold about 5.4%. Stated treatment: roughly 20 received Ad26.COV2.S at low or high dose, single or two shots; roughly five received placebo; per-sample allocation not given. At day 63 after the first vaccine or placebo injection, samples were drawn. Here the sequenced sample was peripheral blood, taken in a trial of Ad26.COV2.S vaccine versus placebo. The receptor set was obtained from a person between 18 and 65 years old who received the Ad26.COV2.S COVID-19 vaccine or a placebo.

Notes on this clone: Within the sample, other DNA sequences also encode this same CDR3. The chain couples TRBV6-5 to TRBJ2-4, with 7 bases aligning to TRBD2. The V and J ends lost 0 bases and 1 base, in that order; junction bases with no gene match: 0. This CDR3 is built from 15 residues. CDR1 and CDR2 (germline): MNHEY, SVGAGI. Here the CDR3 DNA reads TGTGCCAGCAGTTACTCGCGGGGGGCCAAAAACATTCAGTACTTC. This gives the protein CASSYSRGAKNIQYF.

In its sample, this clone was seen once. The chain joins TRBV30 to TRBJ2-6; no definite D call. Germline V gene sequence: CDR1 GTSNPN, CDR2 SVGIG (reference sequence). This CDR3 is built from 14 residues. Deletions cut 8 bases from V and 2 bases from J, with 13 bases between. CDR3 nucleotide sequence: TGTGCCCAAGAGTCGGCGGCTGGGGCCAACGTCCTGACTTTC. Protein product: CAQESAAGANVLTF.

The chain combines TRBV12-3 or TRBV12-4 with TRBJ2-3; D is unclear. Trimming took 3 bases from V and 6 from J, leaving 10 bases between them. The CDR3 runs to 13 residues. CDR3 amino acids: CASSFTETDTQYF. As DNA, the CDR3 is TGTGCCAGCAGTTTTACAGAAACTGATACGCAGTATTTT.

The CDR3 DNA reads as TGTGCCATCAGCCCTGGACTGTACGAGCAGTACGTC. Translation gives CAISPGLYEQYV. This rearrangement joins TRBV10-3 to TRBJ2-7; D perhaps matches TRBD2 (5 bases). Germline V lookup: CDR1 ENHRY, CDR2 SYGVKD. The ends were cut back, 6 bases at V and 4 bases at J, with 10 bases in the middle. This CDR3 contains 12 residues.

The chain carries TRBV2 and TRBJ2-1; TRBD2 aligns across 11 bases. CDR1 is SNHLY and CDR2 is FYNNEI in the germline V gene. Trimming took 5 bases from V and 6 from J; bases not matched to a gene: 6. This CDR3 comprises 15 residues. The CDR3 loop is CASSSGTSGPNEQFF. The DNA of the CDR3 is TGTGCCAGCAGTTCCGGGACTAGCGGACCCAATGAGCAGTTCTTC.

Here the CDR3 reads CATSRDGRGGREKLFF. In DNA, the CDR3 is TGTGCCACCAGCAGAGATGGCAGGGGGGGCCGTGAAAAACTGTTTTTT. This chain uses TRBV15 with TRBJ1-4; 7 positions agree with TRBD1. The CDR3 spans 16 residues. From germline, CDR1 is LNHNV and CDR2 YYDKDF (reference sequence). Germline trimming cut 0 bases from V and 7 bases from J; bases unmatched to any gene: 8. Based on the CDR3 plus reference TRBV15 and TRBJ1-4, the full variable domain is DAMVIQNPRYQVTQFGKPVTLSCSQTLNHNVMYWYQQKSSQAPKLLFHYYDKDFNNEADTPDNFQSRRPNTSFCFLDIRSPGLGDTAMYLCATSRDGRGGREKLFFGSGTQLSVL.

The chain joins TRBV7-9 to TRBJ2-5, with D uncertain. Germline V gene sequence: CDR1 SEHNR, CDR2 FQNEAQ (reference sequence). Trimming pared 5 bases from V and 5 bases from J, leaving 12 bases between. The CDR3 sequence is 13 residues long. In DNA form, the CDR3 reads TGTGCCAGCAGCGGCCGATATGTGGAGACCCAGTACTTC. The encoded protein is CASSGRYVETQYF. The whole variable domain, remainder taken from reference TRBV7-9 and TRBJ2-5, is DTGVSQNPRHKITKRGQNVTFRCDPISEHNRLYWYRQTLGQGPEFLTYFQNEAQLEKSRLLSDRFSAERPKGSFSTLEIQRTEQGDSAMYLCASSGRYVETQYFGPGTRLLVL.

Here the CDR3 DNA reads TGTGCCAGCAGCTCCTTCTACGAGCAGTACGTC. Amino acid sequence: CASSSFYEQYV. The rearrangement links TRBV6-4 to TRBJ2-7; D is ambiguous. The V end was cut by 6 bases, the J end by 3 bases, with 6 bases between. This CDR3 has 11 amino acids. The germline gives CDR1 MRHNA, CDR2 SNTAGT.

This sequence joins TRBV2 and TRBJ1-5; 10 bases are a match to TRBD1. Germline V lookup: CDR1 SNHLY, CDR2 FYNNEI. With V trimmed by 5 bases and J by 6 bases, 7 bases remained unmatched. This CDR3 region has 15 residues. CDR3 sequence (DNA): TGTGCCAGCAGTTTTACCGGGACAGGGGTTCAGCCCCAGCATTTT. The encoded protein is CASSFTGTGVQPQHF.

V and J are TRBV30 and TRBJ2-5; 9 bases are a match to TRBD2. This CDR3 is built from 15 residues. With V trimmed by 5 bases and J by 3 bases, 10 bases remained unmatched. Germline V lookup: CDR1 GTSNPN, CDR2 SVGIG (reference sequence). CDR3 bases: TGTGCCTGGGGGTTGAGGCGGGAGGGAAAAGAGACCCAGTACTTC. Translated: CAWGLRREGKETQYF.

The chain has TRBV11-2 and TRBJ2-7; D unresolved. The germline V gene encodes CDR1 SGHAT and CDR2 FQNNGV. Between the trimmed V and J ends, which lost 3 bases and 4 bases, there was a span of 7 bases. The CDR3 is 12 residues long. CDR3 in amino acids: CASSFVNYEQYV. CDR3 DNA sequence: TGTGCCAGCAGCTTTGTAAATTACGAGCAGTACGTC.

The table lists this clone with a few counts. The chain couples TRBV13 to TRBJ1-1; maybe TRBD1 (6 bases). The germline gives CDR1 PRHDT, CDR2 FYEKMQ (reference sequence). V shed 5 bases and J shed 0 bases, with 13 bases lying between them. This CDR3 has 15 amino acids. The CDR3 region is CASSGGGQMNTEAFF. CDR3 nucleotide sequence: TGTGCCAGCAGCGGCGGGGGGCAAATGAACACTGAAGCTTTCTTT.

The CDR3 is CASSHMIQGLQETQYF. The CDR3 DNA follows: TGCGCCAGCAGCCATATGATCCAGGGGCTCCAAGAGACCCAGTACTTC. The chain is built from TRBV4-1 and TRBJ2-5; a possible D gene is TRBD1 (6 bases). The germline V gene encodes CDR1 MGHRA and CDR2 YSYEKL. The CDR3 consists of 16 residues. V dropped 3 bases and J dropped 1 base, with 15 bases sitting between them.

CDR3 sequence reads: CASSIDGPGLAGTGELFF. In DNA, the CDR3 is TGTGCCAGTAGTATAGACGGCCCGGGACTAGCGGGGACCGGGGAGCTGTTTTTT. The rearrangement uses TRBV19 and TRBJ2-2; 13 nucleotides match TRBD2. Germline CDR1 reads LNHDA; CDR2 reads SQIVND (reference sequence). The junction had 6 bases not matched to a gene; V was cut back by 0 bases and J by 5 bases. CDR3 length: 18 residues. The full variable domain, its missing parts supplied by reference TRBV19 and TRBJ2-2, is DGGITQSPKYLFRKEGQNVTLSCEQNLNHDAMYWYRQDPGQGLRLIYYSQIVNDFQKGDIAEGYSVSREKKESFPLTVTSAQKNPTAFYLCASSIDGPGLAGTGELFFGEGSRLTVL.

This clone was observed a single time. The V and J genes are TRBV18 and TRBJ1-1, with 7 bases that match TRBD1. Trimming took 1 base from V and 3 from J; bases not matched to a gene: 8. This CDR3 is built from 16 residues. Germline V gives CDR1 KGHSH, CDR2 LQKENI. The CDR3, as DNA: TGTGCCAGCTCACCACAGGGGGCATTACCCGACACTGAAGCTTTCTTT. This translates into CASSPQGALPDTEAFF.

The CDR3 bases are TGTGCCAGCAGCCGGGCCGAGACAGTTTTTTTCGACGGGGAGCTGTTTTTT. This sequence encodes CASSRAETVFFDGELFF. The chain carries TRBV27 and TRBJ2-2, with a possible D match to TRBD1 (5 bases). The germline V gene has CDR1 MNHEY and CDR2 SMNVEV (reference sequence). This CDR3 comprises 17 residues. Trimming cost V 6 bases and J 7 bases, with 24 bases left between them.

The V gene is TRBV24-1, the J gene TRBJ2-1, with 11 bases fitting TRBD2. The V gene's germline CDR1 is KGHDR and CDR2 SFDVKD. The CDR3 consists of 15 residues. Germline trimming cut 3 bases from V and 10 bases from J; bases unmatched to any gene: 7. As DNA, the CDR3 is TGTGCCACCAGTGATATAGCGGGGGGGCCACAGGAGCAGTTCTTC. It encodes CATSDIAGGPQEQFF.

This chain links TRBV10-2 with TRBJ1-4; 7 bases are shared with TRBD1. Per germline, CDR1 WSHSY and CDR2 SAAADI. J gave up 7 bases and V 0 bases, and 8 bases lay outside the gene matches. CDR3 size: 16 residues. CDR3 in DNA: TGCGCCAGCAGTGAGTCGGGCACGACAGGGAGTGAAAAACTGTTTTTT. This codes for CASSESGTTGSEKLFF.

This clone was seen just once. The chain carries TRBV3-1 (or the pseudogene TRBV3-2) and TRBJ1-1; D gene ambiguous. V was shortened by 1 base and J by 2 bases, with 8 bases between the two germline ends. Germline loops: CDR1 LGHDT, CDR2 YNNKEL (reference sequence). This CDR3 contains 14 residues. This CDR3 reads CASSQAEQNTEAFF. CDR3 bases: TGTGCCAGCAGCCAAGCAGAACAAAACACTGAAGCTTTCTTT.